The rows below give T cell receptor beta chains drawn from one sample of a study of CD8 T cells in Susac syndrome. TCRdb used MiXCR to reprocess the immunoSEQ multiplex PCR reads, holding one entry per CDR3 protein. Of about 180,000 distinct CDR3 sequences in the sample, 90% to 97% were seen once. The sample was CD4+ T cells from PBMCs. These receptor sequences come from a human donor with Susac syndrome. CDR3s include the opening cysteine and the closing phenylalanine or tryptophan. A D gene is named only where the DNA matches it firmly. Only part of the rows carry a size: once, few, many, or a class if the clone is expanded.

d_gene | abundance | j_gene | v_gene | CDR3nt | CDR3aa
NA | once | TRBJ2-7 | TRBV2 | TGTGCCAGCAGTGACCCCCCCTCCTACGAGCAGTACTTC | CASSDPPSYEQYF
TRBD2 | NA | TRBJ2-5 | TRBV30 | TGTGCCTGGAGTGTCCTAGCGGGATATGAGACCCAGTACTTC | CAWSVLAGYETQYF
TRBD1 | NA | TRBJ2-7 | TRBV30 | TGTGCCTGGAGTGTTAGGGACAGGGTAGTAGGCGAGCAGTACTTC | CAWSVRDRVVGEQYF
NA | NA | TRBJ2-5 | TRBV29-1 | TGCAGCGCAGCGGAGGGGGAAGGGACCCAGTACTTC | CSAAEGEGTQYF
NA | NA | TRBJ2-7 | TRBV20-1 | TGCAGTGCCTCACGTGAAGAGCAGTACTTC | CSASREEQYF
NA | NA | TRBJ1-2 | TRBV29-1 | TGCAGCGTTGAAGGACAGAGGGATGGCTACACCTTC | CSVEGQRDGYTF
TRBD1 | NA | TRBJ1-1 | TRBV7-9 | TGTGCCAGCAGCTTAGCGACAGGGCGTCCTGAAGCTTTCTTT | CASSLATGRPEAFF
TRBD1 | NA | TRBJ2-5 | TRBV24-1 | TGTGCCACCAGTGATTTGCCAGGTGGACAGGGGGAGACCCAGTACTTC | CATSDLPGGQGETQYF
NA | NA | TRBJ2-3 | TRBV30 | TGTGCCTGGAGTGTAGGTGGGTCGGCTATCACAGATACGCAGTATTTT | CAWSVGGSAITDTQYF
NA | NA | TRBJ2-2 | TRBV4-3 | TGCGCCAGCAGGAAGGACTGGAACACCGGGGAGCTGTTTTTT | CASRKDWNTGELFF
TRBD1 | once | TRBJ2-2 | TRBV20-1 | TGCAGTGCCAGAGGGACAGGGAGGACCGGGGAGCTGTTTTTT | CSARGTGRTGELFF
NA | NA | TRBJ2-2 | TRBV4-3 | TGCGCCAGCAGCCAAGCGGGGACGGGGAACACCGGGGAGCTGTTTTTT | CASSQAGTGNTGELFF
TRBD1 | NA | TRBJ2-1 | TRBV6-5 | TGTGCCAGCACCGTGGGGACAGGGTACAATGAGCAGTTCTTC | CASTVGTGYNEQFF
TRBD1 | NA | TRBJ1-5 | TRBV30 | TGTGCCTGGAGCGTACCGGGACAGGGACATCAGCCCCAGCATTTT | CAWSVPGQGHQPQHF
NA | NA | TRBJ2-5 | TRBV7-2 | TGTGCCAGCAGCTTAGCGGGGGGAGCCAAAGAGACCCAGTACTTC | CASSLAGGAKETQYF
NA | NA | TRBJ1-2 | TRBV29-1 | TGCAGCGTCGCTGTAGCTAACTATGGCTACACCTTC | CSVAVANYGYTF
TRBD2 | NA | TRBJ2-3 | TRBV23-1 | TGCGCCAGCAGTCAATCTGGGACTAGCGGGGGAACAACAGATACGCAGTATTTT | CASSQSGTSGGTTDTQYF
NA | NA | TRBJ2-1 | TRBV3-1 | TGTGCCAGCACCGGGTCCTACAATGAGCAGTTCTTC | CASTGSYNEQFF
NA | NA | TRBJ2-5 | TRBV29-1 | TGCAGCGCGGAGGTCAAGACCCAGTACTTC | CSAEVKTQYF
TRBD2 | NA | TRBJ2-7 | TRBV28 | TGTGCCAGCAGTTCATCCGGGACTAGCGGCTACGAGCAGTACTTC | CASSSSGTSGYEQYF
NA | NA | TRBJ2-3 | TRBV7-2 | TGTGCCAGCAGCTTACATGAGAGCACAGATACGCAGTATTTT | CASSLHESTDTQYF
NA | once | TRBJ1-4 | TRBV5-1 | TGCGCCAGCAGCTCCGCCCCGGCGGGTGAAAAACTGTTTTTT | CASSSAPAGEKLFF
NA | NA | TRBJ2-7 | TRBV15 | TGTGCCACCAGCTCCGGGGTGCGGGATACCTACGAGCAGTACTTC | CATSSGVRDTYEQYF
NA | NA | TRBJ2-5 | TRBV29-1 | TGCAGCGTTGAGGAGGGGCTAGAGACCCAGTACTTC | CSVEEGLETQYF
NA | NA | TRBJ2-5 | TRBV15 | TGTGCCACCAGCAGATCGCAGGGTGAGGGCGTTAGCCCATTATGGACCCAGTACTTC | CATSRSQGEGVSPLWTQYF
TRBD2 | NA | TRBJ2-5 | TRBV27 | TGTGCCAGCACCGGACTAGCGGGGGGCCAAGAGACCCAGTACTTC | CASTGLAGGQETQYF
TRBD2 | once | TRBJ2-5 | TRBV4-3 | TGCGCCAGCAGCCAGACTAGCGGGAGAGAGACCCAGTACTTC | CASSQTSGRETQYF